Listed below are T cell receptor beta chains from one sample, sequenced in a study of blood T cell repertoires in COVID-19. Repertoires were generated with immunoSEQ multiplex PCR, while TCRdb's copy carries only in-frame clones and drops some. Of about 87,000 clones listed, approximately 75% were seen once; the top ten hold approximately 4.6%. Material: peripheral blood. These TCRs come from a woman aged 45-59 years with acute or convalescent COVID-19. CDR3s include the opening cysteine and the closing phenylalanine or tryptophan. Only part of the rows carry a size: once, few, many, or a class if the clone is expanded.

V gene,clone size,CDR3 protein
TRBV6-5,.,CASSSNRVQETQYF
TRBV2,.,CASNLGLAGTSTDTQYF
TRBV3-1/TRBV3-2,.,CASSQGPGGEKLFF
TRBV3-1/TRBV3-2,once,CASSPRQGAYEQYF
TRBV7-9,.,CASSPTGFDGNQPQHF
TRBV10-3,.,CAISPDRREAFF
TRBV5-6,.,CASSFSTGGAAQPQHF
TRBV19,.,CASSMGQGTDTQYF
TRBV2,.,CASRKGLNYGYTF
TRBV18,.,CASSPSGGSTDTQYF
TRBV10-3,.,CATRTGAVTDTQYF
TRBV7-2,.,CASSLFPHTGSGNTIYF
TRBV9,.,CASSSAGVIRGYTF
TRBV2,.,CASSPPGMGQPQHF
TRBV5-1,few,CASSLGQGLSTDTQYF
TRBV6-5,.,CASRDDKTYNEQFF
TRBV14,.,CASSLRTGTYEQYF
TRBV27,.,CASSRLAGGFMDEQFF
TRBV28,.,CASSLQRSFLQPQHF
TRBV11-2,.,CASSLAPGANSPLHF
TRBV6-5,.,CASRTPKVGEKLFF
TRBV28,.,CASSSLIRRDFTQETQYF
TRBV6-5,few,CASTPGQSSNEKLFF
TRBV6-5,once,CASSQQGYEQYF
TRBV19,.,CASSLWTGSGHQPQHF
TRBV5-4,.,CASSLTPEKEQYF
TRBV5-1,few,CASSLGQQGIYGYTF
TRBV9,.,CASSVAAQGNSPLHF
TRBV28,.,CASSLVSGGGGEQFF
TRBV19,.,CASSTSDREITEAFF
TRBV11-2,.,CASSLGQGANEQFF
TRBV2,few,CASLPGQWNTEAFF
TRBV28,.,CASSLPGQGKGYEQYF
TRBV9,.,CASGGTDNYGYTF
TRBV2,.,CASSEATGVFTDTQYF
TRBV3-1/TRBV3-2,.,CASSQDQGAATNEQFF
TRBV2,.,CASSVQGIMNTEAFF
TRBV2,.,CATDQGPQSYEQYF
TRBV27,.,CASSFIRATYNSPLHF
TRBV6-1,.,CASSGVGRYSNQPQHF
TRBV9,.,CASSVIQGGFTEAFF
TRBV3-1/TRBV3-2,few,CASSGARDSNQPQHF
TRBV6-5,few,CASSPQQGPPSQHF
TRBV19,.,CASSIEPGLRSYEQYF
TRBV19,few,CASSIYLTGNTGELFF
TRBV6-6,.,CAIGQGGQPQHF
TRBV3-1/TRBV3-2,.,CASSQGTGGHGYTF
TRBV7-6,few,CASSPRGQGKFYEQYF
TRBV6-4,.,CASSHPQDRSSYEQYF
TRBV7-2,.,CASSSLTGPQETQYF